Each of the 22 T cell receptor beta chains below was sequenced from the same sample in a study of blood T cell repertoires in COVID-19. Only in-frame clones appear in the TCRdb table, and some are missing; sequencing was by immunoSEQ multiplex PCR. The table includes 120,000 to 150,000 clones, approximately 78% detected once. The source material was peripheral blood. The receptors here all came from a woman over 75 with acute or convalescent COVID-19.

J is TRBJ1-6 and V is TRBV6-5, with a weak D call TRBD1 (5 bases). Per the germline V gene, CDR1 is MNHEY and CDR2 is SVGAGI. V lost 8 bases, J lost 4 bases, and 15 bases lay in between. This CDR3 is built from 15 residues. The chain's CDR3 is CASCRQGQYNSPLHF. The CDR3 DNA follows: TGTGCCAGCTGCAGGCAGGGCCAATATAATTCACCCCTCCACTTT.

V usage is TRBV19 and J usage is TRBJ2-2; the D gene is possibly TRBD1 (6 bases). V was shortened by 5 bases and J by 9 bases, with 25 bases between the two germline ends. The CDR3 contains 17 residues. Germline-derived CDR1 and CDR2 are LNHDA and SQIVND (reference sequence). The CDR3 DNA reads TGTGCCAGTAGTCCGAGGACAGCACAAGGGACGTCAAGGGAGCTGTTTTTT. This codes for CASSPRTAQGTSRELFF.

This chain connects TRBV5-1 to TRBJ1-4; 10 nucleotides line up with TRBD1. V was pared by 0 bases and J by 4 bases, with 3 bases of the junction left unmatched. The germline V gene has CDR1 SGHRS and CDR2 YFSETQ. This CDR3 contains 16 residues. Written as DNA, the CDR3 is TGCGCCAGCAGCTTGGGACAGGGGGCGATTAATGAAAAACTGTTTTTT. It is translated as CASSLGQGAINEKLFF.

V is TRBV4-1 and J is TRBJ2-1, with 12 nucleotides matching TRBD2. V was clipped by 4 bases and J by 4 bases; unmatched bases: 8. This CDR3 spans 17 amino acids. The germline V gene has CDR1 MGHRA and CDR2 YSYEKL. Here the CDR3 reads CASSRTSGIWGYNEQFF. DNA for the CDR3: TGCGCCAGCAGCCGGACTAGCGGGATATGGGGTTACAATGAGCAGTTCTTC.

The rearrangement links TRBV11-2 to TRBJ2-3; D is ambiguous. The V gene lost 3 bases and the J gene lost 2 bases, with 15 bases spanning the gap. The germline CDR1 and CDR2 sequences are SGHAT and FQNNGV. CDR3 length: 16 amino acids. The DNA of the CDR3 is TGTGCCAGCAGCTTCCGAACTACCCTGGCCACAGATACGCAGTATTTT. Translation gives CASSFRTTLATDTQYF.

This clone was seen only once. The chain has TRBV28 and TRBJ1-5; D gene ambiguous. V lost 5 bases and J 4 bases, leaving 12 bases between the germline ends. The CDR3 has 14 amino acids. CDR1 is MDHEN and CDR2 is SYDVKM in the germline V gene. CDR3 sequence reads: CASSQVGRNQPQHF. The CDR3 DNA reads as TGTGCCAGCAGTCAGGTTGGCCGTAATCAGCCCCAGCATTTT.

The chain uses TRBV2 and TRBJ1-3; D may be TRBD1 (5 bases). V was trimmed by 6 bases and J by 0 bases, leaving 12 bases between them. Germline-derived CDR1 and CDR2 are SNHLY and FYNNEI. The CDR3 spans 15 residues. The CDR3 spells CASRQQDSSGNTIYF. The CDR3 DNA reads as TGTGCCAGCAGACAACAGGATAGCTCTGGAAACACCATATATTTT.

This clone was recorded only once. This chain joins TRBV7-8 and TRBJ1-1; D not certain. Deletions cut 1 base from V and 0 bases from J, with 6 bases between. The CDR3 covers 14 residues. Germline loops: CDR1 SGHVS, CDR2 FQNEAQ. The CDR3 DNA reads as TGTGCCAGCAGCTTAGGGGCAGTGAACACTGAAGCTTTCTTT. It is translated as CASSLGAVNTEAFF.

This chain connects TRBV7-6 to TRBJ2-5; tentatively, D is TRBD1 (6 bases). The germline gives CDR1 SGHVS, CDR2 FNYEAQ. The CDR3 sequence is 17 residues long. V lost 1 base to trimming and J lost 1 base, with 16 bases between them. The CDR3 DNA sequence: TGTGCCAGCAGCTTAGAACCCACAGGGTATGGCCAAGAGACCCAGTACTTC. Translation gives CASSLEPTGYGQETQYF. The variable domain in full, completed from reference TRBV7-6 and TRBJ2-5, reads GAGVSQSPRYKVTKRGQDVALRCDPISGHVSLYWYRQALGQGPEFLTYFNYEAQQDKSGLPNDRFSAERPEGSISTLTIQRTEQRDSAMYRCASSLEPTGYGQETQYFGPGTRLLVL.

The chain links TRBV28 to TRBJ2-7; TRBD1 matches at 7 bases. Germline lookup yields CDR1 MDHEN and CDR2 SYDVKM. V shed 8 bases, J shed 6 bases, and the junction held 13 bases outside the gene matches. The CDR3 has 14 residues. For the CDR3, the DNA is TGTGCCAGCCTCGCGGGCGACAGGGTCGTCGAGCAGTACTTC. It translates to CASLAGDRVVEQYF.

This chain links TRBV5-1 with TRBJ1-1, with 8 bases that match TRBD1. This CDR3 region has 14 residues. After removal of 4 bases from V and 10 bases from J, the junction contained 12 bases not matched to a gene. Looked up from germline, CDR1 is SGHRS and CDR2 is YFSETQ. CDR3 DNA: TGCGCCAGCAGCCACGGGACAGGAGGAGTAGGAGCTTTCTTT. Translated, it gives CASSHGTGGVGAFF. Full variable domain (rest looked up from reference TRBV5-1 and TRBJ1-1): KAGVTQTPRYLIKTRGQQVTLSCSPISGHRSVSWYQQTPGQGLQFLFEYFSETQRNKGNFPGRFSGRQFSNSRSEMNVSTLELGDSALYLCASSHGTGGVGAFFGQGTRLTVV.

The chain employs TRBV7-9 and TRBJ1-1; TRBD1 aligns across 7 bases. This CDR3 region has 15 residues. Germline V CDR1 and CDR2: SEHNR, FQNEAQ (reference sequence). Trimming cost V 7 bases and J 0 bases; bases outside gene matches: 8. CDR3 protein: CASTLGDSMNTEAFF. CDR3 nucleotide sequence: TGTGCCAGCACCTTGGGGGACAGCATGAACACTGAAGCTTTCTTT.

The chain employs TRBV5-1 and TRBJ1-1, with TRBD1 as a possible D gene (5 bases). CDR1 is SGHRS and CDR2 is YFSETQ in the germline V gene. The CDR3 totals 16 residues. Trimming pared 0 bases from V and 6 bases from J, leaving 18 bases between. The CDR3 sequence is CASSLGGGGPSAEAFF. CDR3 DNA: TGCGCCAGCAGCTTGGGCGGGGGGGGACCTAGCGCTGAAGCTTTCTTT.

V is TRBV14 and J is TRBJ1-1; 8 bases map to TRBD1. In germline, CDR1 is SGHDN, CDR2 FVKESK. CDR3 length equals 17 residues. V lost 1 base and J lost 4; bases outside the gene matches: 11. The CDR3 loop reads CASSQGGTGGWVTEAFF. CDR3 nucleotide sequence: TGTGCCAGCAGCCAAGGTGGGACAGGTGGGTGGGTCACTGAAGCTTTCTTT.

This clone appeared once. This chain uses TRBV6-5 with TRBJ1-1; TRBD1 agrees at 7 bases. Germline assignment: CDR1 MNHEY and CDR2 SVGAGI. This CDR3 spans 14 amino acids. V trimming: 5 bases; J trimming: 1 base; junction bases outside the gene matches: 4. CDR3 region: CASSPGQPNTEAFF. The CDR3 coding sequence is TGTGCCAGCAGTCCGGGACAGCCGAACACTGAAGCTTTCTTT.

The chain combines TRBV11-2 with TRBJ1-5; D is ambiguous. The germline CDR1 and CDR2 sequences are SGHAT and FQNNGV. This CDR3 comprises 13 residues. With 2 bases removed from V and 7 bases from J, the gap between germline ends came to 9 bases. CDR3 region: CASSLLSGQPQHF. DNA of the CDR3: TGTGCCAGCAGCTTACTGTCGGGACAGCCCCAGCATTTT.

V gene TRBV9 combines with J gene TRBJ2-1; TRBD1 matches at 8 bases. Germline values: CDR1 SGDLS, CDR2 YYNGEE. The CDR3 totals 16 residues. Losses at the gene ends were 4 bases for V and 0 bases for J; bases not matched to a gene: 6. Here the CDR3 reads CASSPRQGTSYNEQFF. CDR3 coding DNA: TGTGCCAGCAGCCCGCGACAGGGGACCTCCTACAATGAGCAGTTCTTC.

The rearrangement uses TRBV6-6 and TRBJ2-7; D perhaps matches TRBD2 (6 bases). The V end was cut by 2 bases, the J end by 3 bases, with 17 bases between. The length of the CDR3 is 16 residues. Germline CDR1 MNHNY, CDR2 SVGAGI (reference sequence). Here the CDR3 DNA reads TGTGCCAGCAGTTACGCGGGACTTCCCCCCTACTACGAGCAGTACTTC. Its protein product is CASSYAGLPPYYEQYF.

The chain combines TRBV7-6 with TRBJ2-1; 7 bases map to TRBD2. Germline-derived CDR1 and CDR2 are SGHVS and FNYEAQ. This CDR3 has 19 residues. J lost 1 base, V lost 0 bases, and 12 bases had no gene match. CDR3: CASSLAGGSISRSYNEQFF. CDR3 bases: TGTGCCAGCAGCTTAGCCGGCGGGAGCATTTCCCGGTCCTACAATGAGCAGTTCTTC.

This sequence joins TRBV6-1 and TRBJ1-6; possibly TRBD1 for D (5 bases). The germline gives CDR1 MNHNS, CDR2 SASEGT. This CDR3 region has 17 residues. V dropped 1 base and J dropped 3 bases, with 13 bases sitting between them. The CDR3 sequence: CASSEVAGRYYNSPLHF. In DNA, the CDR3 is TGTGCCAGCAGTGAAGTGGCAGGGAGGTACTATAATTCACCCCTCCACTTT.

V and J are TRBV27 and TRBJ1-6; possible D gene TRBD1, 6 bases. The V end was cut by 6 bases, the J end by 4 bases, with 16 bases between. The CDR3 consists of 16 residues. The germline V gene encodes CDR1 MNHEY and CDR2 SMNVEV (reference sequence). In DNA, the CDR3 is TGTGCCAGCAGGAACCAAAAGGGGGAGTATAATTCACCCCTCCACTTT. It is translated as CASRNQKGEYNSPLHF.

V gene TRBV28 combines with J gene TRBJ1-2; 8 bases are a match to TRBD1. The V and J ends lost 6 bases and 13 bases, in that order; junction bases with no gene match: 16. From germline, CDR1 is MDHEN and CDR2 SYDVKM. This CDR3 has 14 amino acids. The CDR3 nucleotides read TGTGCCAGCAGAGGCTCGAATGGAGCAGGGGGCAGCACCTTC. Amino acid sequence: CASRGSNGAGGSTF.